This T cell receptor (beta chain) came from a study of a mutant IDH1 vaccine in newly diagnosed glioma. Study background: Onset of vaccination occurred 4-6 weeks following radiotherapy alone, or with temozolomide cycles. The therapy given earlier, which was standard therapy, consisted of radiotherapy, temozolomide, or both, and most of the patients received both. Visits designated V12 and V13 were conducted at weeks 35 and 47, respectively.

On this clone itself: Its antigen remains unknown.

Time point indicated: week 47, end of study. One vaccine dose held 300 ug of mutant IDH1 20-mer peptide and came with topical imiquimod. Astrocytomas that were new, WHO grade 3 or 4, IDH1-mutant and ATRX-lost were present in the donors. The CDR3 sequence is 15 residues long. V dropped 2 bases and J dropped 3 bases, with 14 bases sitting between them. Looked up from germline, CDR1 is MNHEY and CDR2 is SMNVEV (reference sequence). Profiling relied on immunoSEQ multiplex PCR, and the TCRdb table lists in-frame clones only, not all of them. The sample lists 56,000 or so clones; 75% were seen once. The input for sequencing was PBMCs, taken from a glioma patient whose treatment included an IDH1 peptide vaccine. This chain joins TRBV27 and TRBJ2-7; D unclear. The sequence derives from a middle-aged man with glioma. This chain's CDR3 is CASSLTPGAHYEQYF. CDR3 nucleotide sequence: TGTGCCAGCAGTTTAACTCCCGGCGCCCACTACGAGCAGTACTTC.